Given below is one TCR beta chain in context. No antigen is known for it. The V gene lost 3 bases and the J gene lost 8 bases, with 14 bases spanning the gap. Germline V gene lookup returns CDR1 SGDLS and CDR2 YYNGEE. The CDR3 consists of 14 residues. The record originates from a study of T-cell reconstitution after alpha-beta-depleted transplantation in children. Study-wide results and caveats: Newly produced T cells mostly provided counts and TCRbeta diversity after one year, as hyperexpanded clones declined.

As it was prepared, the TCRbeta library received unique molecular identifiers. MiXCR was run by TCRdb on the PCR reads, yielding one entry per CDR3 protein. The top ten clones hold 35% to 40% of a sample with almost 600,000 distinct CDR3 sequences, around 27% of them seen once. The sequences come from PBMCs, collected before TCRalphabeta/CD19-depleted stem cell transplant. This rearrangement joins TRBV9 to TRBJ1-4; possibly TRBD1 for D (5 bases). This receptor was taken from a boy under two years old with Wiskott-Aldrich syndrome, due to receive a stem cell transplant. The CDR3, as DNA: TGTGCCAGCAGCGAAGACATCGGGGGAGAAAAACTGTTTTTT. Protein product: CASSEDIGGEKLFF. The variable domain in full, completed from reference TRBV9 and TRBJ1-4, reads DSGVTQTPKHLITATGQRVTLRCSPRSGDLSVYWYQQSLDQGLQFLIQYYNGEERAKGNILERFSAQQFPDLHSELNLSSLELGDSALYFCASSEDIGGEKLFFGSGTQLSVL.